The present TCR beta chain was sequenced within a study of shared clonotypes between healthy human individuals (dated by TCRdb to the early 2020s). General notes on the study: The cohort included a few men and a couple of women between 18 and 49 years of age. For each donor, three plates each were used for CD4 naive and CD4 memory, two plates were used for CD8 naive, and one plate was used for CD8 memory. To estimate repertoire size and how much clonotypes are shared between individuals, the study performed deep sequencing of blood TCR repertoires from five healthy adults. Libraries were prepared and TCR repertoires were sequenced by different laboratories using diverse techniques, in order to increase sequencing depth and limit assay-specific biases. Per donor, leukapheresis produced somewhere between about 0.94 and 9.5 billion PBMCs. Overall study outcomes, separate from this receptor: Sharing across several donors was observed for roughly 5.4% of naive CD4, less than 4% of naive CD8, over 2% of memory CD4, and about 0.38% of memory CD8 clonotypes. The genetic and exposure-history diversity represented was limited by the small number of donors. Compared with non-shared clonotypes, the clonotypes found in all four sorted-subset donors had higher generation probabilities. Sampling was restricted to blood, and TCR repertoires in tissues likely differ from the TCR repertoires found in blood. Based on pairwise subsampling, the degree of clonotype sharing among donors was expected to be affected by sequencing depth. Naive subsets generally had larger estimated clonotype richness than memory subsets did. Rarefaction of sorted-subset datasets indicated incomplete sequencing despite the large sequencing depth.

With regard to this clone: The antigen this receptor binds is unknown. No quality values exist for individual bases; no much larger clone is one base distant.

Per the germline V gene, SGHTA is the CDR1 and FQGNSA is the CDR2. The CDR3 sequence holds 16 residues, the cysteine and phenylalanine included. The kept DNA is CDR3 alone, 48 bases in frame from the first base. V loses 5 bases of germline sequence and J loses 5 bases, and the interval between the two ends is 21 bases. Using the deep immunoSEQ assay, multiplex PCR amplified TCR CDR3 regions from genomic DNA. Extracted genomic DNA from each cell subset was distributed evenly across all wells of several immunoSEQ 96-well plates, and each plate was treated as a replicate. For sorted subsets, approximately 200 ng of genomic DNA, equivalent to some 33,000 T cell genomes, went into each replicate PCR. Purified libraries were measured with a Qubit 3.0 fluorometer, size-checked on a Bioanalyzer 2100, and measured again with the KAPA Library Quantification kit. Every immunoSEQ 96-well plate was sequenced on a separate single-read 150-cycle Illumina NextSeq 550 flow cell. The published analysis was carried out like this. The immunoSEQ output contained only junctional sequences without quality scores, so filtering could not match that applied to full-length reads. Sequences were annotated with PyIR, a Python wrapper for IgBLAST v1.9, and V/J genes and CDR3 were assigned using IMGT germline references. Any read was removed if the V/J assignment was weak (E-value above 1e-6), the CDR3 was missing, or the read contained stop codons, out-of-frame junctions, or ambiguous translated residues. V3J clonotypes were defined by identical inferred V gene, J gene, and CDR3 amino acid sequence. Percentage overlap between repertoires was computed as shared unique clonotypes divided by the size of the smaller repertoire. Richness of each repertoire was evaluated using RTK rarefaction, the Chao1 estimator, and Recon v2.1 estimates of unobserved clonotypes. For all TCRbeta clonotypes obtained by the gDNA method from several donors, generation probabilities were computed with OLGA. What TCRdb holds here is the immuneACCESS table cut down to in-frame rearrangements. Part of the clones is not present; checked against another copy, under half of the missing clones reflect an unresolved V gene, and the others are unexplained. The V and J calls and clone size were taken over from that table, and D and trimming were inferred from the DNA. For this sample there are some 2 million clones; roughly 94% appear just once. The ten biggest clones cover 0.9% to 1.3% of the sample.

For the CD8 naive samples, CD45RO-negative cells were positively selected for CCR7, yielding a CD45RA+CCR7+ population from which TemRA cells were excluded. Healthy HIV-negative adults with no recently reported acute infections or vaccinations were included as donors. Every donor was a Caucasian adult residing in Nashville, Tennessee, USA. Blood was collected by leukapheresis, and PBMCs were isolated by Ficoll-Histopaque density gradient centrifugation and then cryopreserved in liquid nitrogen vapor phase. Analytical flow cytometry was used to check the purity and quantity of each magnetically sorted T cell population. Each sorted fraction had its genomic DNA isolated and then quantified by UV absorbance on a Nanodrop 2000c.

This receptor was identified in a man younger than 35 in good health. The rearranged chain carries TRBV7-2 and TRBJ2-5; the D call is possibly TRBD1 or TRBD2, each sharing 7 bases. The sequenced material came from naive CD8+ T cells sorted from blood. Explained via the paper, the cell subset or site label denotes: CD45RA+CCR7+. Here is the DNA: TGTGCCAGCAGCCTCACCCAGGGGGGGATGTGGGAGACCCAGTACTTC. Its product reads: CASSLTQGGMWETQYF.